This TCR beta chain was observed in a study of OX40 agonist ivuxolimab in advanced cancers. About the research overall: Patients enrolled in dose escalation were diagnosed with hepatocellular carcinoma, melanoma, renal cell or head and neck cancer. Partial responses were recorded for three patients, including one with hepatocellular carcinoma and two with cutaneous melanoma.

The trim removed 8 bases at V and 3 bases at J, leaving 5 bases unmatched. CDR1 is MNHNY, CDR2 SVGAGI, per germline (reference sequence). This CDR3 has 13 amino acids. Repertoires were generated with immunoSEQ multiplex PCR, while TCRdb's copy carries only in-frame clones and drops some. The sample consists of around 70,000 clones, more than 65% of them appearing once. Blood sampling was done at baseline, cycle 4 day 1, and cycle 7 day 1. The sample here was CD4+ or CD8+ T cells sorted from blood, taken in a trial of the OX40 agonist ivuxolimab. The sequence derives from an adult with an advanced solid tumor such as melanoma, head and neck, liver or kidney cancer. The rearrangement uses TRBV6-6 and TRBJ2-5, with 8 bases aligning to TRBD2. The DNA for the CDR3 is TGTGCCAGCCGGGTTAGCGGGGAAGAGACCCAGTACTTC. This encodes CASRVSGEETQYF.